This T cell receptor beta chain was profiled in a study of graft-versus-host responses after intestinal transplantation (dated by TCRdb to the early 2020s). About the investigation overall: Recipients received multivisceral, liver-intestinal, or isolated intestinal transplants. All recipients received anti-thymocyte globulin induction followed by maintenance tacrolimus and steroids for 3 to 4 years. After intestinal transplantation, graft-versus-host and host-versus-graft alloreactive T cell clones in the graft, circulation and bone marrow were tracked using bulk TCR-beta CDR3 sequencing. Alloreactive clones were identified by sequencing pre-transplant mixed lymphocyte reaction products and comparing them with unstimulated pre-transplant donor and recipient T cells. A cohort of 24 intestinal transplant recipients, including one retransplant, was enrolled, and 3 patients lacking pretransplant specimens were excluded. Donor T cell macrochimerism was defined as a peak of at least 4% donor T cells among recipient peripheral blood mononuclear cells. Rather than going through the commercial service, samples from three later patients were sequenced in-house on an Illumina MiSeq and processed with MiXCR. Broad study findings and their caveats: The relatively low number and heterogeneity of intestinal transplant patients limited the conclusions. High GvH to HvG T cell clonal ratios were observed in the allografts of patients with donor T cell macrochimerism. GvH clones were detected in recipient bone marrow, and some of these GvH clones were observed earlier in ileal mucosa or blood, consistent with an intestinal mucosal origin. Early after transplant, peak levels of circulating GvH clones were found to be associated with declines in HvG clones.

The method was the immunoSEQ multiplex PCR assay. In most patients, genomic DNA was isolated using the Qiagen DNeasy Blood and Tissue Kit and sent frozen to Adaptive Biotechnologies for TCR sequencing. For most patients, high-throughput TCR-beta CDR3 sequencing of genomic DNA was performed by Adaptive Biotechnologies. Regarding the original processing steps: Adaptive's ImmunoSEQ software supplied the TCR sequencing data for around 19 patients, while MiXCR and VDJtools were used to process three other patients. To correct CD4 versus CD8 sorting errors, sequences present in both subsets at a frequency ratio below 5:1 were removed. CDR3 nucleotide sequences shared between donor and recipient were removed because the origin of such sequences could not be assigned. To count as alloreactive, a clone needed at least 2-fold expansion over unstimulated cells and a minimum CFSE-low frequency of 0.002% (template counts) or 0.001% (read counts). Mappable clones were those detected in sequenced pre-transplant spleen, lymph node, or MLR CFSE-low populations of the donor or recipient. Cumulative frequency of alloreactive clones was calculated as a percentage of all sequences weighted by copy number. TCRdb's version of the immuneACCESS table is confined to in-frame rearrangements and falls short of the full clone set. An unresolved V gene accounts for under half of the shortfall where checked; the remainder is of unknown origin. For V, J and clone size, that table is used; D and trimming come from the DNA. Counted in this sample were 13,000 to 15,000 clones; 35% to 45% of them appeared once. About 15% of the sample lies in the top ten.

This sample's time point label indicates: cells obtained before transplantation from donor or recipient. Mixed lymphocyte reactions plated approximately 200,000 CFSE-labeled pre-transplant responders with approximately 200,000 irradiated violet-dye-labeled stimulators and were cultured for 6 to 7 days. Proliferating CD3+CD4+CFSE-low and CD3+CD8+CFSE-low responder cells were FACS-sorted on a BD Influx sorter after the mixed lymphocyte reaction. This clone was detected only a few times. Base quality data are lacking; no much larger clone is found one base away. Measured from the cysteine to the phenylalanine, the CDR3 is 16 residues long. Solely the CDR3 DNA is kept, with 48 bases framed from the first base. From a lookup of the germline V gene, CDR1 and CDR2 are SNHLY and FYNNEI. Trimmed from V: 4 bases; trimmed from J: 0 bases; junction bases lacking a gene match: 4.

The rearranged segments are TRBV2 and TRBJ2-2, with 8 middle bases fitting TRBD2. The receptor was isolated from a human patient who received an intestinal transplant. Sample: alloreactive CD8+ T cells from a mixed lymphocyte reaction culture, taken before intestinal transplant. Sample cell subset or site, as interpreted from the label and publication: CFSE-low proliferating T cells sorted from approximately 6-day pre-transplant mixed lymphocyte reaction (GvH or HvG direction). In nucleotide form, the sequence is TGTGCCAGCAGTGCTAGTAGCGGGACGAACACCGGGGAGCTGTTTTTT. Its amino acids are CASSASSGTNTGELFF.